The 13 T cell receptor beta chains listed next were all sequenced from one sample in a study of blood T cell repertoires in COVID-19. The assay was immunoSEQ multiplex PCR, and TCRdb's table has in-frame clones only and misses some. This sample carries fewer than 300,000 clones, 88% of them seen once, and the ten largest clones take roughly 3.9%. The material sequenced was peripheral blood. The receptors come from a man in his sixties who had recovered from COVID-19.

This chain joins TRBV7-2 and TRBJ1-3; TRBD1 matches 7 bases. The CDR3 has 16 amino acids. V was clipped by 2 bases and J by 2 bases; unmatched bases: 6. Per the germline V gene, CDR1 is SGHTA and CDR2 is FQGNSA. The DNA for the CDR3 is TGTGCCAGCAGCTTATCTCCAGGGGGGACTGGAAACACCATATATTTT. Translating gives CASSLSPGGTGNTIYF.

In this sample, this clone turned up a few times. The chain joins TRBV29-1 to TRBJ1-1, with D maybe TRBD1 (5 bases). The CDR3 covers 12 residues. V lost 7 bases to trimming and J lost 1 base, with 10 bases between them. The germline gives CDR1 SQVTM, CDR2 ANQGSEA. CDR3 residues: CSGRQTNTEAFF. CDR3 nucleotides: TGCAGCGGTCGACAGACGAACACTGAAGCTTTCTTT.

The V gene is TRBV19, the J gene TRBJ1-2; TRBD1 agrees at 7 bases. CDR3 length: 16 amino acids. V trimming: 3 bases; J trimming: 3 bases; junction bases outside the gene matches: 10. Germline V gene lookup returns CDR1 LNHDA and CDR2 SQIVND (reference sequence). CDR3 bases: TGTGCCAGTAGTATGGGACATACAGGGGAATACTATGGCTACACCTTC. Residues: CASSMGHTGEYYGYTF.

Only a few counts were recorded for this clone. The chain has TRBV7-9 and TRBJ2-1; 7 bases line up with TRBD1. The germline gives CDR1 SEHNR, CDR2 FQNEAQ (reference sequence). V trimming: 4 bases; J trimming: 10 bases; junction bases outside the gene matches: 7. The CDR3 spans 13 residues. The CDR3 bases are TGTGCCAGCAGCTCGACAGGGATCGGGGAGCAGTTCTTC. It translates to CASSSTGIGEQFF.

The chain links TRBV5-1 to TRBJ2-1; D may be TRBD2 (7 bases). Trimming took off 5 bases at V and 7 bases at J, with 19 bases between the two ends. The CDR3 loop spans 15 amino acids. Germline V gene lookup returns CDR1 SGHRS and CDR2 YFSETQ. This CDR3 reads CASSLEGGRVNEQFF. Written as DNA, the CDR3 is TGCGCCAGCAGTCTGGAAGGGGGGAGGGTTAATGAGCAGTTCTTC.

The chain recombines TRBV7-3 with TRBJ1-6; possible D gene TRBD1, 6 bases. V lost 2 bases and J lost 4, with 9 bases in between. Germline V lookup: CDR1 SGHTA, CDR2 FQGTGA. CDR3 length equals 15 residues. In DNA form, the CDR3 reads TGTGCCAGCAGCTTAGGGGGACATTATAATTCACCCCTCCACTTT. Residues: CASSLGGHYNSPLHF.

J is TRBJ1-1 and V is TRBV3-1 (or the pseudogene TRBV3-2); 8 positions agree with TRBD1. V trimming: 3 bases; J trimming: 0 bases; junction bases outside the gene matches: 6. CDR3 length: 16 residues. From germline, CDR1 is LGHDT and CDR2 YNNKEL (reference sequence). The CDR3 DNA reads TGTGCCAGCAGCCACACAGGGGGGCTTATGAACACTGAAGCTTTCTTT. Translated, it gives CASSHTGGLMNTEAFF.

The V call is TRBV19, the J call TRBJ2-5; TRBD1 aligns across 7 bases. The CDR3 loop spans 14 amino acids. Germline CDR1 reads LNHDA; CDR2 reads SQIVND (reference sequence). Losses at the gene ends were 8 bases for V and 4 bases for J; bases not matched to a gene: 10. The CDR3, as DNA: TGTGCCAGTCGTAGACAGGGAGAGCGAGAGACCCAGTACTTC. Translating gives CASRRQGERETQYF.

V usage is TRBV5-6 and J usage is TRBJ2-6, with a weak D call TRBD1 (6 bases). This CDR3 has 16 amino acids. V was cut by 0 bases and J by 5 bases, with 12 bases left in between. From germline, CDR1 is SGHDT and CDR2 YYEEEE. CDR3 DNA: TGTGCCAGCAGCTTGGGGACAGCTGCATGGGCCAACGTCCTGACTTTC. Translation gives CASSLGTAAWANVLTF.

CDR3 DNA: TGTGCCAGTAGTATTTCCAGGGGGCAGAATACGCAGTATTTT. Residues: CASSISRGQNTQYF. V is TRBV19 and J is TRBJ2-3; 8 nucleotides align to TRBD1. This CDR3 spans 14 amino acids. Germline V gene sequence: CDR1 LNHDA, CDR2 SQIVND (reference sequence). V shed 3 bases, J shed 7 bases, and the junction held 6 bases outside the gene matches. Complete variable domain (other parts from reference TRBV19 and TRBJ2-3): DGGITQSPKYLFRKEGQNVTLSCEQNLNHDAMYWYRQDPGQGLRLIYYSQIVNDFQKGDIAEGYSVSREKKESFPLTVTSAQKNPTAFYLCASSISRGQNTQYFGPGTRLTVL.

The chain joins TRBV7-9 to TRBJ1-3; D call uncertain. This CDR3 contains 15 residues. Germline V gene data show CDR1 as SEHNR and CDR2 as FQNEAQ (reference sequence). Deletions cut 2 bases from V and 0 bases from J, with 8 bases between. The DNA for the CDR3 is TGTGCCAGCAGCTTACTCTCCCGCTCTGGAAACACCATATATTTT. This translates into CASSLLSRSGNTIYF. Together with reference TRBV7-9 and TRBJ1-3, the CDR3 gives the full variable domain: DTGVSQNPRHKITKRGQNVTFRCDPISEHNRLYWYRQTLGQGPEFLTYFQNEAQLEKSRLLSDRFSAERPKGSFSTLEIQRTEQGDSAMYLCASSLLSRSGNTIYFGEGSWLTVV.

The chain is built from TRBV18 and TRBJ2-2, with D perhaps matching TRBD1 (6 bases). The V end was cut by 2 bases, the J end by 4 bases, with 11 bases between. The CDR3 extends over 15 amino acids. Germline-derived CDR1 and CDR2 are KGHSH and LQKENI. The CDR3: CASSPGAGATGELFF. CDR3 nucleotides: TGTGCCAGCTCACCAGGGGCAGGGGCCACCGGGGAGCTGTTTTTT.

The chain carries TRBV27 and TRBJ2-2; TRBD2 agrees at 11 bases. This CDR3 contains 16 residues. V lost 1 base to trimming and J lost 3 bases; unmatched junction nucleotides: 1. Germline V gene data show CDR1 as MNHEY and CDR2 as SMNVEV (reference sequence). The CDR3 nucleotides read TGTGCCAGCAGTTTATTAGCGGGGGGGGACACCGGGGAGCTGTTTTTT. Translating gives CASSLLAGGDTGELFF.